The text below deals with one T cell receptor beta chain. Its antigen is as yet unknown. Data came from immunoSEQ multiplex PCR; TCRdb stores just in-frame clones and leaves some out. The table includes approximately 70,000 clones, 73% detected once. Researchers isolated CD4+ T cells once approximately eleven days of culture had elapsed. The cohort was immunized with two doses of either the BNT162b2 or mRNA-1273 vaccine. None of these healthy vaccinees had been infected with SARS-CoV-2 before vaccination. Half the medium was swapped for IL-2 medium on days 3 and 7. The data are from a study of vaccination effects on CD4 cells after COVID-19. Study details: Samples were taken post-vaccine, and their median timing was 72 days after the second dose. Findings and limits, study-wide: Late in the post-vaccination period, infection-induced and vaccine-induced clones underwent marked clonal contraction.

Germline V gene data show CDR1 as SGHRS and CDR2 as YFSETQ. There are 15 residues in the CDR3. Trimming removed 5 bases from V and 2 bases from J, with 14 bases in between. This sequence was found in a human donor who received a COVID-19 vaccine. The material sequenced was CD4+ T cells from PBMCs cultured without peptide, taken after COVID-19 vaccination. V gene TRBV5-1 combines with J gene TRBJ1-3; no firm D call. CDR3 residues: CASRPGLNAGNTIYF. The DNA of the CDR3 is TGCGCCAGCAGGCCGGGCCTGAACGCTGGAAACACCATATATTTT.